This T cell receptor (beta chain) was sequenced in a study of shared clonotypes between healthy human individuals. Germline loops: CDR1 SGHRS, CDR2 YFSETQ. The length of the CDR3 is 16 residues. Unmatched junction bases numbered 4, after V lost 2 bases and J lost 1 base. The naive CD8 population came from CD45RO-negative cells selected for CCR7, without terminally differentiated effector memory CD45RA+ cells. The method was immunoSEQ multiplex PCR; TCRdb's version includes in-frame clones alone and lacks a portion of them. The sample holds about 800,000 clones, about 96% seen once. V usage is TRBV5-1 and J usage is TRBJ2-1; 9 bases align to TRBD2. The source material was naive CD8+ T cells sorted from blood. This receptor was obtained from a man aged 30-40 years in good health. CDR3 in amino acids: CASSFASGMSYNEQFF. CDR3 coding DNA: TGCGCCAGCAGCTTTGCTAGCGGGATGTCCTACAATGAGCAGTTCTTC. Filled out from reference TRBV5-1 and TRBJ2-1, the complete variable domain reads KAGVTQTPRYLIKTRGQQVTLSCSPISGHRSVSWYQQTPGQGLQFLFEYFSETQRNKGNFPGRFSGRQFSNSRSEMNVSTLELGDSALYLCASSFASGMSYNEQFFGPGTRLTVL.